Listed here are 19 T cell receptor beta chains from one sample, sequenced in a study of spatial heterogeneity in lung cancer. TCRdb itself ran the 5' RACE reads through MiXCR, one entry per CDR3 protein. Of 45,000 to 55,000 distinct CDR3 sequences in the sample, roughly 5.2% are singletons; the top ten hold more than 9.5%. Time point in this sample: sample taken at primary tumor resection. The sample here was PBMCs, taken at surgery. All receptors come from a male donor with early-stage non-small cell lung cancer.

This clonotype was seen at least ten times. CDR3 bases: TGCGCCAGCAGCCAAGATCTGCGGGCGGGAGTAAGAGATACGCAGTATTTT. Translation: CASSQDLRAGVRDTQYF. The chain combines TRBV4-3 with TRBJ2-3, with 7 positions matching TRBD2. The CDR3 covers 17 residues. Per germline, CDR1 LGHNA and CDR2 YSLEER. Losses at the gene ends were 0 bases for V and 5 bases for J; bases not matched to a gene: 11.

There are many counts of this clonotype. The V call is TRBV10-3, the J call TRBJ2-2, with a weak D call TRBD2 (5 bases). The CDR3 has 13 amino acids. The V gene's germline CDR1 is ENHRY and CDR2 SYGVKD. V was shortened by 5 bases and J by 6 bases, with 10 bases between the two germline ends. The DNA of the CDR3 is TGTGCCATCAGTCCGACTACCCCCGGGGAGCTGTTTTTT. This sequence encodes CAISPTTPGELFF.

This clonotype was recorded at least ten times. The CDR3: CASSPNGLTGELFF. In DNA, the CDR3 is TGTGCCAGCAGCCCCAACGGTTTGACCGGGGAGCTGTTTTTT. The chain links TRBV11-2 to TRBJ2-2, with D uncertain. Between the trimmed V and J ends, which lost 5 bases and 5 bases, there was a span of 12 bases. Germline V CDR1 and CDR2: SGHAT, FQNNGV. The CDR3 contains 14 residues.

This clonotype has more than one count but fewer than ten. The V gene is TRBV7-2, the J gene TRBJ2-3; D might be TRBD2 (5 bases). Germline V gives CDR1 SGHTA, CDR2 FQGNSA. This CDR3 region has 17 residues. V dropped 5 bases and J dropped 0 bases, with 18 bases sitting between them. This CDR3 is CASSTRTGSPSTDTQYF. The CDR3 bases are TGTGCCAGCAGCACACGGACTGGAAGCCCTAGCACAGATACGCAGTATTTT.

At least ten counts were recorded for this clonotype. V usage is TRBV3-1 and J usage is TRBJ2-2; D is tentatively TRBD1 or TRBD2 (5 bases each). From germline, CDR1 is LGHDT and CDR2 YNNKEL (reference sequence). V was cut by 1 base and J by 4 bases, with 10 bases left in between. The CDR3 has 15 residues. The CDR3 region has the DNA TGTGCCAGCAGCCAAGGGGACGGCCCCACCGGGGAGCTGTTTTTT. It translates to CASSQGDGPTGELFF.

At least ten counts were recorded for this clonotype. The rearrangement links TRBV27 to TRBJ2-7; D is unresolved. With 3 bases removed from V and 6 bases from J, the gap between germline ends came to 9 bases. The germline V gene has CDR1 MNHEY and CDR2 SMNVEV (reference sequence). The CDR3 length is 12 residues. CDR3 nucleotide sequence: TGTGCCAGCAGTTTTCAAGGGTCCGAGCAGTACTTC. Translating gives CASSFQGSEQYF.

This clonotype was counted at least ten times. The CDR3 DNA reads TGTGCCAGCAGCTTAGAAGGTTCGGCTTCGGGAGCTTTCTTT. It is translated as CASSLEGSASGAFF. V gene TRBV7-9 combines with J gene TRBJ1-1; D uncertain. The germline V gene has CDR1 SEHNR and CDR2 FQNEAQ (reference sequence). The V end was cut by 1 base, the J end by 10 bases, with 16 bases between. The length of the CDR3 is 14 residues.

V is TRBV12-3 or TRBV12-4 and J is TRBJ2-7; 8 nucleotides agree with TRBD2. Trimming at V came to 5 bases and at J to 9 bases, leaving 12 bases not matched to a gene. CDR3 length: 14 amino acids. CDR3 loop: CASSPTSGQLRQYF. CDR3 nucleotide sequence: TGTGCCAGCAGTCCAACTAGCGGTCAGCTGCGGCAGTACTTC.

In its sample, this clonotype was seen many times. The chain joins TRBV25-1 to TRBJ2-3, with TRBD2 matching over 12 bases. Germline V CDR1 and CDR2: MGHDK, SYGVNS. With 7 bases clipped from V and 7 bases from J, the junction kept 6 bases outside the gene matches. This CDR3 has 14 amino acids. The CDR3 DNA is TGTGCCAGCAAGACTAGCGGGAGCGGGAATACGCAGTATTTT. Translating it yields CASKTSGSGNTQYF.

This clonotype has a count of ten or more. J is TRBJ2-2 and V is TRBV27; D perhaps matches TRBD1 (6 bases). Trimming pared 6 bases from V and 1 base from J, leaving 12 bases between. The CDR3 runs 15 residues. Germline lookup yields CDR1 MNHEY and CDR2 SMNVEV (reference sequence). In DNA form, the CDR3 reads TGTGCCAGCAGCCTGGGCAGGGGGAACACCGGGGAGCTGTTTTTT. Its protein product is CASSLGRGNTGELFF.

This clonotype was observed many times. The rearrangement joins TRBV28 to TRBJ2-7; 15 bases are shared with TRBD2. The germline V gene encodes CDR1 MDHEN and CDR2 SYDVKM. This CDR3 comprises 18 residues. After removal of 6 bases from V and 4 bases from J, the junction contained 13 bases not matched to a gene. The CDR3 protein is CASRRPGLAGGPSYEQYF. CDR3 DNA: TGTGCCAGCAGGCGACCGGGACTAGCGGGAGGCCCCTCGTACGAGCAGTACTTC.

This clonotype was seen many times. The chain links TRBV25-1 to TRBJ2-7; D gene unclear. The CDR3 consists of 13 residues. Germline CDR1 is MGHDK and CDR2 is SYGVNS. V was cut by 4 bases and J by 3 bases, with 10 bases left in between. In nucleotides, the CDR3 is TGTGCCAGCAGTGTCGACACGCTCTACGAGCAGTACTTC. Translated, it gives CASSVDTLYEQYF.

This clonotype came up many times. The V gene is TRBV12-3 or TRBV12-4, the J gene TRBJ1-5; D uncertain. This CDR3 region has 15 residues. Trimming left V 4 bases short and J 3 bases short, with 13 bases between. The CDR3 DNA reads TGTGCCAGCAGTTCCCGAGGGAGTTACAATCAGCCCCAGCATTTT. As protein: CASSSRGSYNQPQHF.

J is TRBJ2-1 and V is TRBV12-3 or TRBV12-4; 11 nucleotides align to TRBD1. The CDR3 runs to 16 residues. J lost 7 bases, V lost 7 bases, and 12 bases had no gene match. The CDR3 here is CASTDPGQGGRNEQFF. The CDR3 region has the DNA TGTGCCAGCACCGACCCGGGACAGGGGGGTAGGAATGAGCAGTTCTTC.

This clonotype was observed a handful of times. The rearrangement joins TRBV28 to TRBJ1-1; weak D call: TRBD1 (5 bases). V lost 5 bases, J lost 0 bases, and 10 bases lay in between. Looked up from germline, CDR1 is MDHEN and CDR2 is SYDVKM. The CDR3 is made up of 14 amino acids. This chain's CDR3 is CASSKTAMNTEAFF. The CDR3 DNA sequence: TGTGCCAGCAGTAAGACAGCGATGAACACTGAAGCTTTCTTT.

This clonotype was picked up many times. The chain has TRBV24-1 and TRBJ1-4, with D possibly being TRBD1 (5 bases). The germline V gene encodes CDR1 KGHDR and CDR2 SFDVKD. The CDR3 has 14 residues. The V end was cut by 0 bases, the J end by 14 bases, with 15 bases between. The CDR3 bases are TGTGCCACCAGTGATTTGCTCAGGACAACGGGTCTGTTTTTT. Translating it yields CATSDLLRTTGLFF.

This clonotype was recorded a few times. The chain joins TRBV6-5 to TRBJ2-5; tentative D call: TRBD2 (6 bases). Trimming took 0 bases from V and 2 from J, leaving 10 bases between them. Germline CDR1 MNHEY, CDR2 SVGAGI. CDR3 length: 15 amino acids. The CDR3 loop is CASSYSWRDQETQYF. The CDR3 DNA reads TGTGCCAGCAGTTACTCGTGGAGGGATCAAGAGACCCAGTACTTC.

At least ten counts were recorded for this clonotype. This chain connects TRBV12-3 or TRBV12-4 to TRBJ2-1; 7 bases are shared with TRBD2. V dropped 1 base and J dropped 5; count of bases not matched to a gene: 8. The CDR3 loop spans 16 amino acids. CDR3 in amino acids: CASSLGLAGSDNEQFF. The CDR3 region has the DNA TGTGCCAGCAGTTTAGGACTAGCAGGGTCTGACAATGAGCAGTTCTTC.

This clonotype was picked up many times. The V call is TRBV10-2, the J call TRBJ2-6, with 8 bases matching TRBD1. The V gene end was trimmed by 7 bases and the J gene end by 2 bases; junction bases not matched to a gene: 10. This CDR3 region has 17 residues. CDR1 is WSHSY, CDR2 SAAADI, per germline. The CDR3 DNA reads TGCGCCAGCACCCCCCAGGACAGGGCCGCTGGGGCCAACGTCCTGACTTTC. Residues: CASTPQDRAAGANVLTF.